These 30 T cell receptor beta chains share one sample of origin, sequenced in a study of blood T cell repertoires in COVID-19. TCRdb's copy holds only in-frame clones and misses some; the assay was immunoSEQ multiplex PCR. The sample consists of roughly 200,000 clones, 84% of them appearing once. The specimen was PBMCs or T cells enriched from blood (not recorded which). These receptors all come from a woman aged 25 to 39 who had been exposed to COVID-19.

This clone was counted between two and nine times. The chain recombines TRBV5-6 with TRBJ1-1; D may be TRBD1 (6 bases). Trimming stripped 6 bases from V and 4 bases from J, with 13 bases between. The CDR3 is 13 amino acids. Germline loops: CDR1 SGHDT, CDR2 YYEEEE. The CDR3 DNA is TGTGCCAGCATTAGGGGAGGGGGCACTGAAGCTTTCTTT. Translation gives CASIRGGGTEAFF.

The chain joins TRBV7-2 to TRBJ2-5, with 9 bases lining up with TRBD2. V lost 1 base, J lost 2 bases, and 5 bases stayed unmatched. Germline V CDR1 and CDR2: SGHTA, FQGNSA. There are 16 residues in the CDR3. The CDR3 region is CASSLVALAGQETQYF. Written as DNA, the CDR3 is TGTGCCAGCAGCTTAGTGGCTCTAGCGGGACAAGAGACCCAGTACTTC.

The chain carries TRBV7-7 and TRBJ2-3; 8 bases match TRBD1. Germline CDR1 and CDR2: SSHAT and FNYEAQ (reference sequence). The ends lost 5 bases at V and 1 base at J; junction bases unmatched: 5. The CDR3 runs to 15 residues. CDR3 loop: CASSRDRGGTDTQYF. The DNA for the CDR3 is TGTGCCAGCAGCCGTGACAGGGGAGGCACAGATACGCAGTATTTT.

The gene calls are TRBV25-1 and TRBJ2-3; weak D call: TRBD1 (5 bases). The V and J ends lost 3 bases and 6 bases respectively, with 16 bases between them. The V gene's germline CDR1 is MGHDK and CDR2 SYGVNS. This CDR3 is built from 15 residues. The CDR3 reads CASSDHTGRGDTQYF. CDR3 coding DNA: TGTGCCAGCAGTGACCACACAGGCCGTGGGGATACGCAGTATTTT.

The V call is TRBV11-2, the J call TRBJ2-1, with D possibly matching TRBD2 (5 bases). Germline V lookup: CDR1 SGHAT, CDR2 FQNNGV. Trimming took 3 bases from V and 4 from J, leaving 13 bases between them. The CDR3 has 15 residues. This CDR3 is CASSLSPGKYNEQFF. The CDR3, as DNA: TGTGCCAGCAGCTTGTCTCCGGGGAAGTACAATGAGCAGTTCTTC.

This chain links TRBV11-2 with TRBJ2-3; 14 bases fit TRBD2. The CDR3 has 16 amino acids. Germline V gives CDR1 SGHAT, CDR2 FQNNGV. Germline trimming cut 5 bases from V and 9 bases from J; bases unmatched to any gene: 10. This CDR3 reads CASSPGLAGVVPTQYF. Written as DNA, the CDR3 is TGTGCCAGCAGCCCGGGACTAGCGGGGGTGGTGCCCACGCAGTATTTT.

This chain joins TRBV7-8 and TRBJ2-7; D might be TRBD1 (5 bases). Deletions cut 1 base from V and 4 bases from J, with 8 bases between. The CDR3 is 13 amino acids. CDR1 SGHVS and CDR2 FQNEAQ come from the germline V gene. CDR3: CASSLVKGYEQYF. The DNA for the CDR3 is TGTGCCAGCAGCTTAGTTAAGGGGTACGAGCAGTACTTC.

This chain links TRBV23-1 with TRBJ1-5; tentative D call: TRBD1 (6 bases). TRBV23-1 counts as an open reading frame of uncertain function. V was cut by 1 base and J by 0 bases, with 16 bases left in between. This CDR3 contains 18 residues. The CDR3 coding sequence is TGCGCCAGCAGTCAATGGCGGGGGGGGGCTTATAGCAATCAGCCCCAGCATTTT. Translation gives CASSQWRGGAYSNQPQHF.

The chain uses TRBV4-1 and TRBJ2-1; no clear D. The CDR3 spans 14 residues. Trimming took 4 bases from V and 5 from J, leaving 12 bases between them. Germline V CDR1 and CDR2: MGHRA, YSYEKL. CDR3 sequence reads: CASSPSDTHNEQFF. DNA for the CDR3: TGCGCCAGCAGCCCCTCAGACACACACAATGAGCAGTTCTTC.

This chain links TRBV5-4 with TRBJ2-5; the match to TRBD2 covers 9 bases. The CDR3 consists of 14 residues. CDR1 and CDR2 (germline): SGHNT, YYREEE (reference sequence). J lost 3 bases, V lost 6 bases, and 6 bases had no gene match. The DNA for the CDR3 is TGTGCCAGCAACCGGGCGGGGGGGGAAGAGACCCAGTACTTC. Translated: CASNRAGGEETQYF.

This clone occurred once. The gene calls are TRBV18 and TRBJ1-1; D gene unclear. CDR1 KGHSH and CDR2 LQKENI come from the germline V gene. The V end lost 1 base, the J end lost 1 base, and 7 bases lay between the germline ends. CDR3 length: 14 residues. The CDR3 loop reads CASSPRSQNTEAFF. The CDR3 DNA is TGTGCCAGCTCACCACGTTCACAGAACACTGAAGCTTTCTTT.

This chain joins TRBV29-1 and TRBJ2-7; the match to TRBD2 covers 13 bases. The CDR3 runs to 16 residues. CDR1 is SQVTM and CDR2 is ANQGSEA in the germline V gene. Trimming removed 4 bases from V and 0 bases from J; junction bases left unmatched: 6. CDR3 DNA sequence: TGCAGCGTTGTCGGACTAGCGGGGGCGAGCTCCTACGAGCAGTACTTC. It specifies CSVVGLAGASSYEQYF.

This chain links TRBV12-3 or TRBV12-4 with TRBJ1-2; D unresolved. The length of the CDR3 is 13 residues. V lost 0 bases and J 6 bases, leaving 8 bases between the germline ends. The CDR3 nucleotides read TGTGCCAGCAGTTTAGCTGCAGATGATGGCTACACCTTC. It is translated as CASSLAADDGYTF.

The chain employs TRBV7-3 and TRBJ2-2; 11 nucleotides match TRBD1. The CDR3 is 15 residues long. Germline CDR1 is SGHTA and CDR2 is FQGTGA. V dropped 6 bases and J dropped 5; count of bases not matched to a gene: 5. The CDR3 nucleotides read TGTGCCAGCAGGTGGACAGGGGGCCGAACCGGGGAGCTGTTTTTT. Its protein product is CASRWTGGRTGELFF.

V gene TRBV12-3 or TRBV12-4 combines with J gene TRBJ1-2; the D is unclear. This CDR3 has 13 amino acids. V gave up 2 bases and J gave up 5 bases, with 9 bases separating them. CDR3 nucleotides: TGTGCCAGCAGTTTACTCAGGCCGTATGGCTACACCTTC. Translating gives CASSLLRPYGYTF.

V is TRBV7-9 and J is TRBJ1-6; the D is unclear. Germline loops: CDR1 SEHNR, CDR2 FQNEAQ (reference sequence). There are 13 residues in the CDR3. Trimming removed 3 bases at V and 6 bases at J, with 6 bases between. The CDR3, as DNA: TGTGCCAGCAGCTTGCGCCCTAATTCACCCCTCCACTTT. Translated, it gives CASSLRPNSPLHF.

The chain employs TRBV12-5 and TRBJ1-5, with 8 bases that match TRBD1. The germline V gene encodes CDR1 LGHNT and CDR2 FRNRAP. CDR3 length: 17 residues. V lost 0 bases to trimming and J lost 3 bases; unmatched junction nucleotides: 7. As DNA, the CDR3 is TGTGCTAGTGGTTTGGTCACCGGGACAGGATACAATCAGCCCCAGCATTTT. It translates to CASGLVTGTGYNQPQHF.

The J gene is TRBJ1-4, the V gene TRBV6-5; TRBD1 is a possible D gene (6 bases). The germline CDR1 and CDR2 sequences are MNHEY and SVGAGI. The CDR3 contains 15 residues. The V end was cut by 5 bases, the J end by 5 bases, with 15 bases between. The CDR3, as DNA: TGTGCCAGCAGTCGGTCACAGGGAAGGAATGAAAAACTGTTTTTT. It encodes CASSRSQGRNEKLFF.

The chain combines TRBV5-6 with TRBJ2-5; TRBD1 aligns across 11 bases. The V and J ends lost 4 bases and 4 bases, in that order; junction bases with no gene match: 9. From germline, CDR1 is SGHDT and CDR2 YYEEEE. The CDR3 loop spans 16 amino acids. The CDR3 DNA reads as TGTGCCAGCAGCCGGGGACAGGGGGGACGACGAGAGACCCAGTACTTC. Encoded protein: CASSRGQGGRRETQYF.

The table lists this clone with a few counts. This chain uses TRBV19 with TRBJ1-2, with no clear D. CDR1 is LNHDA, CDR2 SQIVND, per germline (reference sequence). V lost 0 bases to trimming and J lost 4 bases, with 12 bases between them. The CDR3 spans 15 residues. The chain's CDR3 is CASSIEASLGYGYTF. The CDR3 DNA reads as TGTGCCAGTAGTATAGAAGCCAGTCTAGGCTATGGCTACACCTTC.

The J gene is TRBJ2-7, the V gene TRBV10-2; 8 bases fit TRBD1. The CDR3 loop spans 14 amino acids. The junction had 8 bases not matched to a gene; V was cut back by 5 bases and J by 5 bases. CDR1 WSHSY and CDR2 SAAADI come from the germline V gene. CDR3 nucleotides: TGCGCCAGCAGTAAGGGAGTGGACAGGGACGAGCAGTACTTC. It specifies CASSKGVDRDEQYF.

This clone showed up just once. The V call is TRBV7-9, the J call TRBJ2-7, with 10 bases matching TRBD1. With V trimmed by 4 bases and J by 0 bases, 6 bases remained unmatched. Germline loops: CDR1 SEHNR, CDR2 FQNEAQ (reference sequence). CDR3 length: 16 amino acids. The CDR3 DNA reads TGTGCCAGCAGCTCCGCCGGGACAGGGGTCTCCTACGAGCAGTACTTC. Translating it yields CASSSAGTGVSYEQYF.

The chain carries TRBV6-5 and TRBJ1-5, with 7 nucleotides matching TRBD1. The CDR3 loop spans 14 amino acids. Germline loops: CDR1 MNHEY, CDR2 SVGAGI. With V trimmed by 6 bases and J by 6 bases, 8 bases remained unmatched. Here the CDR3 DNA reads TGTGCCAGCAGACCTTGGACAGGCTCTCAGCCCCAGCATTTT. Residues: CASRPWTGSQPQHF.

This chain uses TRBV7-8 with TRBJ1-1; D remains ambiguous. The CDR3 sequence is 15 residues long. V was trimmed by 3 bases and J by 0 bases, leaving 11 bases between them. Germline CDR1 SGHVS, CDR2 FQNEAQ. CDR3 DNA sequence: TGTGCCAGCAGCTTCCCGGGAGGGATGAACACTGAAGCTTTCTTT. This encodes CASSFPGGMNTEAFF.

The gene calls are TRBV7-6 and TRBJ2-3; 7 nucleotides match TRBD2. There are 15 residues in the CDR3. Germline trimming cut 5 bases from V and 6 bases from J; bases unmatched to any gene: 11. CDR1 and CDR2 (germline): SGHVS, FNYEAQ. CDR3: CASSTSSGGWDTQYF. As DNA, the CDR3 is TGTGCCAGCAGCACCTCTAGCGGCGGGTGGGATACGCAGTATTTT.

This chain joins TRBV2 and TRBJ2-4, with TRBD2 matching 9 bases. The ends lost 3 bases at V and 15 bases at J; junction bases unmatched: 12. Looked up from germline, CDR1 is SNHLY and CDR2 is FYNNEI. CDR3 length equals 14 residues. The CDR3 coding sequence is TGTGCCAGCAGTGATGGTCCTAGCGGGGCCCGCAGGTACTTC. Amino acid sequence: CASSDGPSGARRYF.

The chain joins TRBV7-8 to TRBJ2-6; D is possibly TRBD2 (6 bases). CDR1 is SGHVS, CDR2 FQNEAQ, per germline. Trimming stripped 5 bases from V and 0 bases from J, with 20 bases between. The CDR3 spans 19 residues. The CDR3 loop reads CASSEAGTLDYSGANVLTF. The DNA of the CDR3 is TGTGCCAGCAGCGAAGCCGGGACTCTTGACTACTCTGGGGCCAACGTCCTGACTTTC.

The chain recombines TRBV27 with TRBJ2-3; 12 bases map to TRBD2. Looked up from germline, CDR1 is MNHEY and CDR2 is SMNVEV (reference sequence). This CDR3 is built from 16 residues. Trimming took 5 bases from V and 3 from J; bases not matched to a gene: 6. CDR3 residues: CASSRWGTSGTDTQYF. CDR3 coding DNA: TGTGCCAGCAGTAGGTGGGGGACTAGCGGGACAGATACGCAGTATTTT.

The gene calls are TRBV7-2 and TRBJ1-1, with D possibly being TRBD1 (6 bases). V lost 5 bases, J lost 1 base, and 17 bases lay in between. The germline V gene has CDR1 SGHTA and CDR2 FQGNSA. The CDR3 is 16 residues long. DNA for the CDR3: TGTGCCAGCAGCCTAAGGGGGGGACAAACGAACACTGAAGCTTTCTTT. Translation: CASSLRGGQTNTEAFF.

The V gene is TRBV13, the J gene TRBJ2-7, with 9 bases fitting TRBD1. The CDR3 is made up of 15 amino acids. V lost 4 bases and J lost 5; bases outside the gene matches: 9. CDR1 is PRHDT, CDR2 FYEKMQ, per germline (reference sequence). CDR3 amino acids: CASSSDRGKYNEQYF. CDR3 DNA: TGTGCCAGCAGCTCGGACAGGGGAAAGTACAACGAGCAGTACTTC. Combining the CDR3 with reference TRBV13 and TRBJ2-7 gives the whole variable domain AAGVIQSPRHLIKEKRETATLKCYPIPRHDTVYWYQQGPGQDPQFLISFYEKMQSDKGSIPDRFSAQQFSDYHSELNMSSLELGDSALYFCASSSDRGKYNEQYFGPGTRLTVT.